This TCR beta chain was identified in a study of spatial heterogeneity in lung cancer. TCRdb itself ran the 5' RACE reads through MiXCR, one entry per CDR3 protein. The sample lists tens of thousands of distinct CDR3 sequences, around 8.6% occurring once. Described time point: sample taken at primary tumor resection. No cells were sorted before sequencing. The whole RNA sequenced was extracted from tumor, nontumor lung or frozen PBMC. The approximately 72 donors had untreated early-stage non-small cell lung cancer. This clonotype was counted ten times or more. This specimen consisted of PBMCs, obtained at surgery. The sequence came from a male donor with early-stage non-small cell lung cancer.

CDR3 protein: CASSLGGLRQETQYF. CDR3 nucleotides: TGCGCCAGCAGCTTGGGGGGACTGCGACAAGAGACCCAGTACTTC. J is TRBJ2-5 and V is TRBV5-1; a possible D gene is TRBD2 (6 bases). Between the trimmed V and J ends, which lost 0 bases and 2 bases, there was a span of 11 bases. CDR3 size: 15 residues. Germline CDR1 is SGHRS and CDR2 is YFSETQ.